This entry lists 11 T cell receptor beta chains sequenced from one sample in a study of blood T cell repertoires in COVID-19. Assay used: immunoSEQ multiplex PCR; TCRdb lists only in-frame clones, some missing. The data contain around 58,000 clones, around 90% of them singletons. Sequencing input: peripheral blood. The receptors derive from a woman aged 55-70 years with active or convalescent COVID-19.

This rearrangement joins TRBV27 to TRBJ2-7, with 8 bases lining up with TRBD2. The J segment lost 5 bases and the V segment lost 3 bases, leaving 9 bases of the junction unmatched. This CDR3 spans 15 amino acids. Germline values: CDR1 MNHEY, CDR2 SMNVEV (reference sequence). CDR3 loop: CASSLGSGIYDEQYF. DNA of the CDR3: TGTGCCAGCAGTTTGGGTAGCGGGATATACGACGAGCAGTACTTC.

The genes are TRBV28 and TRBJ1-1; D is uncertain. Germline CDR1 reads MDHEN; CDR2 reads SYDVKM. With 6 bases removed from V and 8 bases from J, the gap between germline ends came to 10 bases. The CDR3 totals 11 residues. For the CDR3, the DNA is TGTGCCAGCAGCCTCCCCCAGGAAGCTTTCTTT. This translates into CASSLPQEAFF.

V is TRBV9 and J is TRBJ1-4, with 9 bases aligning to TRBD1. Losses at the gene ends were 4 bases for V and 6 bases for J; bases not matched to a gene: 4. This CDR3 region has 14 residues. Germline V lookup: CDR1 SGDLS, CDR2 YYNGEE. DNA of the CDR3: TGTGCCAGCAGCCCGAGACAGGGGGATGAAAAACTGTTTTTT. The encoded protein is CASSPRQGDEKLFF. Full variable domain (remainder filled in from reference TRBV9 and TRBJ1-4): DSGVTQTPKHLITATGQRVTLRCSPRSGDLSVYWYQQSLDQGLQFLIQYYNGEERAKGNILERFSAQQFPDLHSELNLSSLELGDSALYFCASSPRQGDEKLFFGSGTQLSVL.

The rearrangement uses TRBV19 and TRBJ1-1; TRBD1 is a possible D gene (5 bases). This CDR3 has 13 residues. Germline V gene sequence: CDR1 LNHDA, CDR2 SQIVND (reference sequence). Trimming removed 2 bases from V and 5 bases from J, with 9 bases in between. The CDR3 bases are TGTGCCAGTAGTATACCAGGGATAACTGAAGCTTTCTTT. Amino acid sequence: CASSIPGITEAFF. Based on the CDR3 plus reference TRBV19 and TRBJ1-1, the full variable domain is DGGITQSPKYLFRKEGQNVTLSCEQNLNHDAMYWYRQDPGQGLRLIYYSQIVNDFQKGDIAEGYSVSREKKESFPLTVTSAQKNPTAFYLCASSIPGITEAFFGQGTRLTVV.

This rearrangement joins TRBV5-1 to TRBJ2-1; TRBD1 matches at 7 bases. Losses at the gene ends were 0 bases for V and 5 bases for J; bases not matched to a gene: 5. The CDR3 runs to 15 residues. The germline gives CDR1 SGHRS, CDR2 YFSETQ. CDR3 sequence: CASSLGQGGHNEQFF. The DNA of the CDR3 is TGCGCCAGCAGCTTGGGACAGGGTGGGCACAATGAGCAGTTCTTC.

This rearrangement joins TRBV15 to TRBJ1-6, with D unresolved. The V end was cut by 0 bases, the J end by 7 bases, with 10 bases between. CDR1 is LNHNV, CDR2 YYDKDF, per germline (reference sequence). The CDR3 is 15 residues long. CDR3 coding DNA: TGTGCCACCAGCAGAGATGGGCAGTTAAATTCACCCCTCCACTTT. Translating gives CATSRDGQLNSPLHF.

The chain couples TRBV4-1 to TRBJ1-6, with no clear D. Germline loops: CDR1 MGHRA, CDR2 YSYEKL. This CDR3 contains 16 residues. Trimming pared 0 bases from V and 7 bases from J, leaving 13 bases between. In DNA form, the CDR3 reads TGCGCCAGCAGCCAAGATGAACGGCGGCCGAATTCACCCCTCCACTTT. Its translation is CASSQDERRPNSPLHF.

Remarks on this clone: The junction differs from germline at one of its ends, possibly a read error. V and J are TRBV18 and TRBJ2-7, with TRBD1 identical over 10 bases. The germline V gene has CDR1 KGHSH and CDR2 LQKENI. This CDR3 has 15 amino acids. In nucleotides, the CDR3 is TGTGCCAGCTCACCGGGACAGGGGAACTCCAACGAGCAGTACTTC. As protein: CASSPGQGNSNEQYF.

This chain connects TRBV6-5 to TRBJ2-3, with D perhaps matching TRBD2 (6 bases). V lost 7 bases and J 0 bases, leaving 8 bases between the germline ends. The CDR3 covers 13 residues. CDR1 is MNHEY, CDR2 SVGAGI, per germline. Written as DNA, the CDR3 is TGTGCCAGCAATCTAGCGAGCACAGATACGCAGTATTTT. Protein product: CASNLASTDTQYF.

J is TRBJ2-7 and V is TRBV7-2, with TRBD1 identical over 7 bases. Losses at the gene ends were 6 bases for V and 4 bases for J; bases not matched to a gene: 9. CDR1 is SGHTA, CDR2 FQGNSA, per germline. There are 14 residues in the CDR3. DNA for the CDR3: TGTGCCAGCAGTTCCGGACAGGTGGGGTACGAGCAGTACTTC. It translates to CASSSGQVGYEQYF. The entire variable domain, with the rest obtained from reference TRBV7-2 and TRBJ2-7, is as follows: GAGVSQSPSNKVTEKGKDVELRCDPISGHTALYWYRQSLGQGLEFLIYFQGNSAPDKSGLPSDRFSAERTGGSVSTLTIQRTQQEDSAVYLCASSSGQVGYEQYFGPGTRLTVT.

This chain links TRBV5-1 with TRBJ1-4; 9 bases agree with TRBD1. Losses at the gene ends were 2 bases for V and 7 bases for J; bases not matched to a gene: 6. Germline V lookup: CDR1 SGHRS, CDR2 YFSETQ. CDR3 length: 15 residues. The CDR3 nucleotides are TGCGCCAGCAGCTTCGGACAGGGGAGCCCTGAAAAACTGTTTTTT. Translated, it gives CASSFGQGSPEKLFF.